This TCR beta chain derives from a study of blood T cell repertoires in COVID-19. The wider study: The study drew acute and convalescent COVID-19 samples from the United States, Italy and Spain.

Repertoires were generated with immunoSEQ multiplex PCR, while TCRdb's copy carries only in-frame clones and drops some. This table has about 300,000 clones, about nine tenths appearing once. The V gene's germline CDR1 is LNHDA and CDR2 SQIVND (reference sequence). The ends lost 7 bases at V and 7 bases at J; junction bases unmatched: 23. The CDR3 totals 19 residues. Across 20 to 25 US areas, participants ranged in age from about 18 to 89 years. Self-reported history from a screening survey and questionnaire set each donor's cohort. The chain carries TRBV19 and TRBJ2-1; 9 bases line up with TRBD2. Sequenced sample: PBMCs or T cells enriched from blood (not recorded which). This TCR was sampled from a man aged 25-40 years who had recovered from COVID-19. DNA for the CDR3: TGTGCCAGTACCGAATGGCCAGGGATGGTAGCGGGAGCAAGTAATGAGCAGTTCTTC. Its translation is CASTEWPGMVAGASNEQFF.